Below are 20 T cell receptor beta chains sequenced from a single sample in a study of T cell changes during pregnancy in multiple sclerosis (dated by TCRdb to between 2018 and 2021). Libraries were made using the immunoSEQ multiplex PCR assay. Drawn from immuneACCESS, this table holds only the in-frame rearrangements with V and J called that TCRdb kept. Clones are partly lost; checked studies trace under half to an unresolved V gene and leave the rest unexplained. This sample has some 48,000 clones in its table, and 85% to 90% of those were observed once. Around 7.9% of the sample comes from the top ten. This sample comprised CD8+ T cells from peripheral blood mononuclear cells, obtained in the second trimester of pregnancy. The receptors derive from a female donor with multiple sclerosis, enrolled in a pregnancy study.

V and J are TRBV6-5 and TRBJ2-2; D ambiguous. V was trimmed by 10 bases and J by 2 bases, leaving 8 bases between them. From germline, CDR1 is MNHEY and CDR2 SVGAGI. The CDR3 has 12 residues. In DNA form, the CDR3 reads TGTGCCACCGAAACTAACACCGGGGAGCTGTTTTTT. This codes for CATETNTGELFF.

This clone was recorded once. V and J are TRBV6-1 and TRBJ1-2; unclear D gene. Trimming cost V 2 bases and J 12 bases, with 7 bases left between them. The CDR3 loop spans 10 amino acids. Germline V gives CDR1 MNHNS, CDR2 SASEGT. The CDR3 loop reads CASSEYEDTF. The CDR3 coding sequence is TGTGCCAGCAGTGAATACGAGGACACCTTC.

The V gene is TRBV9, the J gene TRBJ2-1, with 11 bases lining up with TRBD2. The CDR3 is 14 amino acids. The trim removed 4 bases at V and 6 bases at J, leaving 3 bases unmatched. Looked up from germline, CDR1 is SGDLS and CDR2 is YYNGEE. The CDR3 loop reads CASSPGLAANEQFF. DNA of the CDR3: TGTGCCAGCAGCCCGGGACTAGCGGCCAATGAGCAGTTCTTC.

This clone appeared a few times. V gene TRBV6-5 combines with J gene TRBJ1-6, with D unresolved. CDR1 and CDR2 (germline): MNHEY, SVGAGI. The CDR3 runs 10 residues. Trimming pared 8 bases from V and 9 bases from J, leaving 5 bases between. DNA for the CDR3: TGTGCCAGCGGCGGTTCACCCCTCCACTTT. Protein: CASGGSPLHF.

This chain uses TRBV4-2 with TRBJ2-2; 11 nucleotides agree with TRBD2. This CDR3 has 16 residues. Germline CDR1 reads LGHNA; CDR2 reads YNFKEQ. The V gene end was trimmed by 4 bases and the J gene end by 6 bases; junction bases not matched to a gene: 7. CDR3 amino acids: CASSRPTSGIPGELFF. As DNA, the CDR3 is TGTGCCAGCAGCCGCCCGACTAGCGGGATACCCGGGGAGCTGTTTTTT.

CDR3 in amino acids: CASSSDSNYGYTF. The CDR3 DNA follows: TGTGCCAGCAGTTCGGACAGTAACTATGGCTACACCTTC. The chain recombines TRBV5-6 with TRBJ1-2, with a weak D call TRBD1 (6 bases). The V end lost 5 bases, the J end lost 1 base, and 9 bases lay between the germline ends. This CDR3 region has 13 residues. Germline CDR1 SGHDT, CDR2 YYEEEE.

The chain uses TRBV11-1 and TRBJ2-3; 8 positions match TRBD1. The CDR3 consists of 15 residues. Trimming took 1 base from V and 2 from J; bases not matched to a gene: 2. Germline V CDR1 and CDR2: SGHAT, FQDESV (reference sequence). CDR3 in DNA: TGTGCCAGCAGCTTAGAGGGACAGGTCACAGATACGCAGTATTTT. Its translation is CASSLEGQVTDTQYF. Complete variable domain (other parts from reference TRBV11-1 and TRBJ2-3): EAEVAQSPRYKITEKSQAVAFWCDPISGHATLYWYRQILGQGPELLVQFQDESVVDDSQLPKDRFSAERLKGVDSTLKIQPAELGDSAMYLCASSLEGQVTDTQYFGPGTRLTVL.

This clone was seen once. The gene calls are TRBV7-9 and TRBJ1-1, with 7 bases identical to TRBD1. Germline CDR1 is SEHNR and CDR2 is FQNEAQ (reference sequence). V was clipped by 7 bases and J by 8 bases; unmatched bases: 7. This CDR3 spans 12 amino acids. CDR3 sequence: CASTPPDREAFF. The CDR3, as DNA: TGTGCCAGCACCCCCCCGGACAGGGAAGCTTTCTTT.

The chain has TRBV5-1 and TRBJ1-2; 10 positions agree with TRBD1. The CDR3 covers 19 residues. V trimming: 1 base; J trimming: 4 bases; junction bases outside the gene matches: 16. The germline CDR1 and CDR2 sequences are SGHRS and YFSETQ. CDR3 in amino acids: CASSLSSGDRGGLAYGYTF. Here the CDR3 DNA reads TGCGCCAGCAGCTTGTCGTCAGGGGACAGGGGAGGTTTGGCCTATGGCTACACCTTC.

The chain carries TRBV6-5 and TRBJ1-1; weak D call: TRBD1 (6 bases). Germline V gene data show CDR1 as MNHEY and CDR2 as SVGAGI. The CDR3 runs 14 residues. V lost 2 bases, J lost 6 bases, and 13 bases lay in between. CDR3 nucleotides: TGTGCCAGCAGTTACCCAGGGGATGGCGCTGAAGCTTTCTTT. This codes for CASSYPGDGAEAFF.

CDR3 DNA sequence: TGCAGCGTTGATCAGGGGGCTGGCTACACCTTC. Translation gives CSVDQGAGYTF. V usage is TRBV29-1 and J usage is TRBJ1-2; 8 bases line up with TRBD1. Per germline, CDR1 SQVTM and CDR2 ANQGSEA. This CDR3 has 11 amino acids. Trimming at V came to 3 bases and at J to 7 bases, leaving 1 base not matched to a gene.

This clone was detected once. V gene TRBV19 combines with J gene TRBJ2-7; TRBD1 aligns across 11 bases. The CDR3 extends over 15 amino acids. Germline CDR1 is LNHDA and CDR2 is SQIVND (reference sequence). The ends lost 5 bases at V and 3 bases at J; junction bases unmatched: 6. CDR3 protein: CASSPGTGGFYEQYF. The CDR3 bases are TGTGCCAGTAGTCCCGGGACAGGGGGTTTCTACGAGCAGTACTTC.

The chain recombines TRBV5-4 with TRBJ2-5, with 7 bases matching TRBD1. The CDR3 runs to 13 residues. V gave up 3 bases and J gave up 5 bases; unmatched junction bases: 4. The germline V gene has CDR1 SGHNT and CDR2 YYREEE (reference sequence). Here the CDR3 DNA reads TGTGCCAGCAGCTCCGGACAGGTTGAGACCCAGTACTTC. As protein: CASSSGQVETQYF.

The gene calls are TRBV6-5 and TRBJ2-3, with 8 bases that match TRBD2. Germline trimming cut 0 bases from V and 1 base from J; bases unmatched to any gene: 3. Germline CDR1 reads MNHEY; CDR2 reads SVGAGI. The CDR3 loop spans 16 amino acids. Written as DNA, the CDR3 is TGTGCCAGCAGTTACTCTAGCGGGGACCGCACAGATACGCAGTATTTT. It translates to CASSYSSGDRTDTQYF.

The chain joins TRBV5-4 to TRBJ1-3, with 9 nucleotides matching TRBD1. The CDR3 length is 16 residues. V was pared by 4 bases and J by 4 bases, with 9 bases of the junction left unmatched. CDR1 and CDR2 (germline): SGHNT, YYREEE (reference sequence). CDR3 bases: TGTGCCAGCAGCATGCCGGGACAGGGTACGGGAAACACCATATATTTT. Encoded protein: CASSMPGQGTGNTIYF.

This rearrangement joins TRBV9 to TRBJ2-7; D is uncertain. Germline CDR1 SGDLS, CDR2 YYNGEE. Trimming removed 3 bases from V and 3 bases from J, with 10 bases in between. The CDR3 covers 13 residues. Written as DNA, the CDR3 is TGTGCCAGCAGCGCCCCCCCCAACTACGAGCAGTACTTC. It specifies CASSAPPNYEQYF.

The chain couples TRBV5-8 to TRBJ2-3, with TRBD2 matching over 8 bases. This CDR3 comprises 16 residues. Germline V gives CDR1 SGHTS, CDR2 YDEGEE. V gave up 4 bases and J gave up 1 base; unmatched junction bases: 8. CDR3 sequence: CASSRGLAGGTDTQYF. The CDR3 bases are TGTGCCAGCAGCCGGGGGCTAGCGGGCGGCACAGATACGCAGTATTTT.

The chain joins TRBV19 to TRBJ1-6, with D unclear. Trimming took off 5 bases at V and 6 bases at J, with 11 bases between the two ends. Germline V gene data show CDR1 as LNHDA and CDR2 as SQIVND (reference sequence). The CDR3 extends over 14 amino acids. Here the CDR3 DNA reads TGTGCCAGTAGTGGGCGGGGAGCTAATTCACCCCTCCACTTT. Its protein is CASSGRGANSPLHF.

The chain recombines TRBV7-9 with TRBJ1-5, with 11 bases aligning to TRBD1. Germline CDR1 is SEHNR and CDR2 is FQNEAQ (reference sequence). The CDR3 totals 19 residues. After removal of 5 bases from V and 0 bases from J, the junction contained 12 bases not matched to a gene. The CDR3 nucleotides are TGTGCCAGCAGCCCAATTCCGGGACAGGGGGTTATTAGCAATCAGCCCCAGCATTTT. Protein: CASSPIPGQGVISNQPQHF.

The chain is built from TRBV27 and TRBJ2-5; the D gene is possibly TRBD2 (5 bases). With 0 bases removed from V and 4 bases from J, the gap between germline ends came to 9 bases. CDR1 and CDR2 (germline): MNHEY, SMNVEV (reference sequence). The CDR3 has 14 residues. CDR3: CASSLSSRGETQYF. In DNA, the CDR3 is TGTGCCAGCAGTTTATCGAGCCGGGGAGAGACCCAGTACTTC.